Listed here is a single TCR beta chain. This clone was seen a handful of times. No antigen is known for it. Base qualities are not provided; no much larger clone lies one nucleotide away. CDR1 and CDR2, looked up from the germline V gene, are KGHSH and LQKENI. Trimming removed 5 bases from V and 0 bases from J; the gene matches leave 7 bases unexplained. Taken from cysteine to phenylalanine, the CDR3 has 16 residues. The entry retains the CDR3 DNA only, 48 bases that are in frame from base 1. The CDR3 regions of human TCRbeta chains were analyzed by immunosequencing. For the original study's pipeline: Repertoire TCRs were checked for matches against a reference library of SARS-CoV-2-specific TCRs that had been generated using the MIRA antigen-specificity platform. Breadth meant the fraction of unique TCRs that were SARS-CoV-2-associated, whereas depth meant the fraction of total T cells that were SARS-CoV-2-associated. Using the MIRA data, each spike-specific TCR was assigned both to the spike region to which the TCR was reactive and to a CD4 or CD8 class. Log10-transformed breadth and depth values were compared by one-way ANOVA with Sidak's multiple comparisons tests. The immuneACCESS repertoire file appears here via TCRdb, limited to in-frame rearrangements. These files lack a portion of the clones; in checked studies, under half of the deficit traces to unresolved V genes, and the cause of the others is not known. That table furnishes V, J and clone size, whereas the DNA furnished D and trimming. Recorded for this sample are 70,000 to 90,000 clones; roughly 87% of them occurred a single time. Clones ranked in the top ten supply 2.2% of the sample.

This record belongs to a study of T cell responses to AZD1222 COVID-19 vaccine (dated by TCRdb to about 2021). Regarding the research as a whole: AZD1222 recipients given second doses at about 4 weeks or at about 12 weeks were pooled, since spike-specific TCR depth and breadth were not found to differ between the two schedules. A total of 230 or so trial participants underwent TCR sequencing, of whom nearly 210 received two doses of AZD1222 and about 25 received two doses of the MenACWY control vaccine. Trial participants were enrolled by age into 18-55, 56-69 and 70-plus year subgroups, with approximately 160, 26 and 62 TCR-sequenced participants respectively. General findings and caveats noted by the study authors: CD4 TCRs associated with the vaccine covered the entire spike protein, and the dominant responses were in regions 160-218 and 743-854. In the small 56-69-year group, the increase in depth fell short of significance, most likely because of low power. Only five or six AZD1222 recipients were SARS-CoV-2 seropositive at baseline, limiting conclusions about previously exposed vaccinees. No day 14 peak-response samples were available, so repertoires were characterized only after the peak T cell response. After two AZD1222 doses, both the breadth and the depth of spike-specific TCRs were significantly higher than at day 0 and than in MenACWY recipients. Epitopes outside the regions mutated in the B.1.351 and B.1.1.7 variants were reportedly recognized by nearly half of the unique spike-specific TCRs. Most participants were white British and females outnumbered males, and the authors suggested that clonal diversity may have been underestimated.

Read against the paper, the sample's time point label means: baseline before first vaccination. Vaccinee samples were obtained from the UK trials COV001 and COV002, which included a single-blind randomized controlled phase 2/3 trial of AZD1222 (ChAdOx1 nCoV-19) in healthy adults. For TCRbeta chain sequencing, PBMC samples from trial participants were taken at day 0 and at day 28 after the second dose. The sequences come from peripheral blood, collected on day 0 of AZD1222 vaccination. The sequence came from an adult in good health. The rearranged segments are TRBV18 and TRBJ1-3; 7 bases in the middle match TRBD1. The DNA sequence is as follows: TGTGCCAGCTCAACTGACAGGGCCATCTCTGGAAACACCATATATTTT. This sequence encodes CASSTDRAISGNTIYF.